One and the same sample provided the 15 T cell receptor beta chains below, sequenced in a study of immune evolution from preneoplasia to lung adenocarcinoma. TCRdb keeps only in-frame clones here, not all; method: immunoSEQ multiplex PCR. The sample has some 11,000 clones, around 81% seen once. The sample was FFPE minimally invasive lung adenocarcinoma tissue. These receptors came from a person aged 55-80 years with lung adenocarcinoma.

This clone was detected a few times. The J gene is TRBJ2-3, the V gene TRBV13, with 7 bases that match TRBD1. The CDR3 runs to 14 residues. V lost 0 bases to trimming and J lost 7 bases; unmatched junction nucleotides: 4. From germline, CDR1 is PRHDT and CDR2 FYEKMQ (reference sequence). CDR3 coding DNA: TGTGCCAGCAGCTTAGGGACAGGGCTGAATACGCAGTATTTT. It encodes CASSLGTGLNTQYF. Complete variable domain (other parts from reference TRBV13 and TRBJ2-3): AAGVIQSPRHLIKEKRETATLKCYPIPRHDTVYWYQQGPGQDPQFLISFYEKMQSDKGSIPDRFSAQQFSDYHSELNMSSLELGDSALYFCASSLGTGLNTQYFGPGTRLTVL.

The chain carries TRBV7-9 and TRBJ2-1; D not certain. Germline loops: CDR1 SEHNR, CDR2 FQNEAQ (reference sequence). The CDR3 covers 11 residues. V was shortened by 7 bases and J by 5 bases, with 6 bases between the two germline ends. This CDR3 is CASTSDNEQFF. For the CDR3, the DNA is TGTGCCAGCACCTCAGACAATGAGCAGTTCTTC. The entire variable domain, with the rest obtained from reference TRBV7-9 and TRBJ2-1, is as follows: DTGVSQNPRHKITKRGQNVTFRCDPISEHNRLYWYRQTLGQGPEFLTYFQNEAQLEKSRLLSDRFSAERPKGSFSTLEIQRTEQGDSAMYLCASTSDNEQFFGPGTRLTVL.

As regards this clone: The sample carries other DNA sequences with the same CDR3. In DNA form, the CDR3 reads TGCAGTGCTAGTCGACAAGGCGAGCAGTACTTC. Protein sequence: CSASRQGEQYF. The V call is TRBV20-1, the J call TRBJ2-7; no firm D call. Germline CDR1 is DFQATT and CDR2 is SNEGSKA (reference sequence). The CDR3 has 11 amino acids. V gave up 3 bases and J gave up 6 bases, with 9 bases separating them.

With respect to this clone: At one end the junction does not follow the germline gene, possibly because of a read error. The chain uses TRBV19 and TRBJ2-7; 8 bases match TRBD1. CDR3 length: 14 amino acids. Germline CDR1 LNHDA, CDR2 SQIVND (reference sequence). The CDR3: CASSQGQVSYEQCF. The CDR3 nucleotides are TGTGCCAGTAGTCAGGGACAGGTCTCCTACGAGCAGTGCTTC.

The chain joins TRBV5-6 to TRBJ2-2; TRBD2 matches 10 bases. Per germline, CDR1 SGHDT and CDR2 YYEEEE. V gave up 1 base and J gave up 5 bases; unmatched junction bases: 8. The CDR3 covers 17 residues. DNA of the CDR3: TGTGCCAGCAGCTTGTGGCTAGCGGGGGAGGGGACCGGGGAGCTGTTTTTT. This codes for CASSLWLAGEGTGELFF.

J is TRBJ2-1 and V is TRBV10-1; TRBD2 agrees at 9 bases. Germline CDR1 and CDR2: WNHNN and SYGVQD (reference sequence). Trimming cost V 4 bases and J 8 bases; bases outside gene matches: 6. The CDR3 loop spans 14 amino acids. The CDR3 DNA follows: TGCGCCAGCAGTGGGGCGGGAGGGCCCGATGAGCAGTTCTTC. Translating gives CASSGAGGPDEQFF.

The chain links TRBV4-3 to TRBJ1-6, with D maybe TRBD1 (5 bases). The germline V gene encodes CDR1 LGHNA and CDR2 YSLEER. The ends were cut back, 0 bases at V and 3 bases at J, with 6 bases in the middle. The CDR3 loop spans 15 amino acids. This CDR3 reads CASSQDRVYNSPLHF. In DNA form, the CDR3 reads TGCGCCAGCAGCCAAGACAGGGTCTATAATTCACCCCTCCACTTT.

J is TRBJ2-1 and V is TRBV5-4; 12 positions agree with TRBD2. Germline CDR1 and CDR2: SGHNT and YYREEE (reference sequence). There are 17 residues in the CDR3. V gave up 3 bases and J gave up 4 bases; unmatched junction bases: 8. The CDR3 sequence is CASSSTKLAGGYNEQFF. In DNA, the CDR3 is TGTGCCAGCAGCTCTACCAAACTAGCGGGAGGATACAATGAGCAGTTCTTC.

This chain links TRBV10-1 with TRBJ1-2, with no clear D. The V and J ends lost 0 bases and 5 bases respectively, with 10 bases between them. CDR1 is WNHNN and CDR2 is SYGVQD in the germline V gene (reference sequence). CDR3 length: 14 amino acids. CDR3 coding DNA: TGCGCCAGCAGTGAGTCGACGGCAACTTATGGCTACACCTTC. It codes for CASSESTATYGYTF.

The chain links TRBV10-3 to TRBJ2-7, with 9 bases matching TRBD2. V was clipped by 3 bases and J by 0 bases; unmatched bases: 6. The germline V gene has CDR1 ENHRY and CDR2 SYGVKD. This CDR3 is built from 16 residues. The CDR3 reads CAISEGLAGTSYEQYF. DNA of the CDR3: TGTGCCATCAGTGAAGGGCTAGCGGGAACCTCCTACGAGCAGTACTTC.

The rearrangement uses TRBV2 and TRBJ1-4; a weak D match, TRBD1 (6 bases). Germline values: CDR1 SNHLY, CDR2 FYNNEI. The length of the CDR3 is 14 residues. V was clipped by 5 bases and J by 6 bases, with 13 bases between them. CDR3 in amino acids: CASSSGTPYEKLFF. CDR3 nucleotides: TGTGCCAGCAGTTCCGGGACACCCTATGAAAAACTGTTTTTT.

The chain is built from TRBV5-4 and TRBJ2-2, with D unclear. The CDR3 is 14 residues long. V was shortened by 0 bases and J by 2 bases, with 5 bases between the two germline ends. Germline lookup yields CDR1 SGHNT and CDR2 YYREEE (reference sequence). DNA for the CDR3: TGTGCCAGCAGCTTGGATCCAAACACCGGGGAGCTGTTTTTT. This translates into CASSLDPNTGELFF.

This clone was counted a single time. CDR3 region: CASSFVPEHEQYF. In DNA, the CDR3 is TGTGCCAGCAGCTTCGTCCCGGAGCACGAGCAGTACTTC. The rearrangement joins TRBV7-2 to TRBJ2-7; D is unresolved. Trimming pared 3 bases from V and 5 bases from J, leaving 11 bases between. CDR3 length equals 13 residues. The V gene's germline CDR1 is SGHTA and CDR2 FQGNSA. The variable domain in full, completed from reference TRBV7-2 and TRBJ2-7, reads GAGVSQSPSNKVTEKGKDVELRCDPISGHTALYWYRQSLGQGLEFLIYFQGNSAPDKSGLPSDRFSAERTGGSVSTLTIQRTQQEDSAVYLCASSFVPEHEQYFGPGTRLTVT.

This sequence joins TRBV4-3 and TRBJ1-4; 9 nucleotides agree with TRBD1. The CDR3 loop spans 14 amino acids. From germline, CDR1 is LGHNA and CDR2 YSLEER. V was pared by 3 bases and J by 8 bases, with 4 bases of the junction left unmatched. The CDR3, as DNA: TGCGCCAGCAGCCAGGGACAGGGAGACGAAAAACTGTTTTTT. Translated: CASSQGQGDEKLFF.

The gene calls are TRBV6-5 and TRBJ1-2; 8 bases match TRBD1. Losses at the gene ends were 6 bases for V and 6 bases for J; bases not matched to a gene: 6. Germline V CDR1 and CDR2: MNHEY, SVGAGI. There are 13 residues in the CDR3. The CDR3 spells CASSRGQGHGYTF. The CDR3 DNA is TGTGCCAGCAGCCGCGGACAGGGCCATGGCTACACCTTC.